This is a list of T cell receptor beta chains from one sample in a study of shared T cell receptors in the human thymus. Produced via immunoSEQ multiplex PCR; TCRdb's table is partial and in-frame only. The sample lists around 340,000 clones, 95% occurring once. The sequencing sample was made of thymocytes. The receptors derive from a human donor. Both conserved end residues are part of each CDR3. The order of the fields is V gene, D gene, J gene, clone size, CDR3 DNA, CDR3 protein. The D gene is left open where the match is weak. Clone size is stated in some rows and not others, as once, few, many or a class when expanded.

V: TRBV30; D: TRBD1; J: TRBJ2-4; size: once; DNA: TGTGCCTGGAGTCACAGGGGGAGCGGCAAAAACATTCAGTACTTC; CDR3: CAWSHRGSGKNIQYF
V: TRBV27; D: TRBD1; J: TRBJ2-7; size: .; DNA: TGTGCCAGCAGTTCCCGGGACAGCTCCTACGAGCAGTACTTC; CDR3: CASSSRDSSYEQYF
V: TRBV27; D: .; J: TRBJ2-1; size: .; DNA: TGTGCCAGCTCGAGTGGGCTCCCCTACAATGAGCAGTTCTTC; CDR3: CASSSGLPYNEQFF
V: TRBV5-4; D: .; J: TRBJ2-3; size: .; DNA: TGTGCCAGCAGCCCGGGGCCCTTCACAGATACGCAGTATTTT; CDR3: CASSPGPFTDTQYF
V: TRBV14; D: TRBD1; J: TRBJ2-5; size: .; DNA: TGTGCCAGCAGCCACGAGGGACAGTCGGGTGAGACCCAGTACTTC; CDR3: CASSHEGQSGETQYF
V: TRBV7-4; D: TRBD2; J: TRBJ2-7; size: .; DNA: TGTGCCAGCAGCTTAGCGCTCCAAAGGCGGGAGACCTCCTACGAGCAGTACTTC; CDR3: CASSLALQRRETSYEQYF
V: TRBV5-1; D: TRBD2; J: TRBJ2-1; size: .; DNA: TGCGCCAGCAGCCGCGTAGCGGGAGCGGCCTACAATGAGCAGTTCTTC; CDR3: CASSRVAGAAYNEQFF
V: TRBV12-2; D: .; J: TRBJ2-5; size: .; DNA: TGTGCAAGTCGCTTCAGGCTCAGGGGGGAACGGTACCAAGAGACCCAGTACTTC; CDR3: CASRFRLRGERYQETQYF
V: TRBV9; D: .; J: TRBJ1-2; size: .; DNA: TGTGCCAGCAGTCGGGGGCCCTATGGCTACACCTTC; CDR3: CASSRGPYGYTF
V: TRBV5-4; D: .; J: TRBJ1-2; size: .; DNA: TGTGCCAGCAGCTCGGACGGACGGAAGGGAGGGCCTTATGGCTACACCTTC; CDR3: CASSSDGRKGGPYGYTF
V: TRBV7-6; D: TRBD2; J: TRBJ2-5; size: once; DNA: TGTGCCAGCAGATTGGGACTAGCGGGAGGGTATGAGACCCAGTACTTC; CDR3: CASRLGLAGGYETQYF
V: TRBV28; D: .; J: TRBJ2-1; size: .; DNA: TGTGCCAGCAGTTTATCTGCGGCGACCCCCCCGGCTCGGGGAGAGCAGTTCTTC; CDR3: CASSLSAATPPARGEQFF
V: TRBV10-2; D: .; J: TRBJ2-5; size: once; DNA: TGCGCCAGCAGTGAAAAGGAGACCCAGTACTTC; CDR3: CASSEKETQYF
V: TRBV28; D: TRBD2; J: TRBJ2-7; size: once; DNA: TGTGCCAGCAGTTCGACTAGCGGGAGTTGCTACGAGCAGTACTTC; CDR3: CASSSTSGSCYEQYF
V: TRBV15; D: .; J: TRBJ1-1; size: .; DNA: TGTGCCACCAGAAAGAGGTCCAGGGAGGGCGGGAACACTGAAGCTTTCTTT; CDR3: CATRKRSREGGNTEAFF
V: TRBV2; D: .; J: TRBJ1-1; size: few; DNA: TGTGCCAGCGCGGGCCCTTCAAAGAACACTGAAGCTTTCTTT; CDR3: CASAGPSKNTEAFF
V: TRBV7-2; D: TRBD1; J: TRBJ1-4; size: once; DNA: TGTGCCAGCAGCCAGACAGGGTTTCTGGCTAATGAAAAACTGTTTTTT; CDR3: CASSQTGFLANEKLFF
V: TRBV28; D: .; J: TRBJ1-5; size: .; DNA: TGTGCCAGCAGTTTAAGGGGAATAGGGAATCAGCCCCAGCATTTT; CDR3: CASSLRGIGNQPQHF
V: TRBV2; D: .; J: TRBJ1-2; size: .; DNA: TGTGCCAGCAGTGTAGGATTAGATGGCTACACCTTC; CDR3: CASSVGLDGYTF